The present T cell receptor (beta chain) was sequenced within a study of cytomegalovirus exposure and HLA in healthy donors. Study-level points and caveats: Cytomegalovirus association was listed for roughly 160 TCR beta chains.

Note on this clone: Antigen specificity is unknown.

V was cut by 2 bases and J by 0 bases, with 5 bases left in between. CDR1 and CDR2 (germline): GTSNPN, SVGIG (reference sequence). The CDR3 spans 13 residues. PCR employed 60 Vbeta and 13 Jbeta primers. Data came from immunoSEQ multiplex PCR; TCRdb stores just in-frame clones and leaves some out. The data hold 190,000 or so clones, with under 90% observed a single time. Sequencing was done on a sample of PBMCs. V usage is TRBV30 and J usage is TRBJ1-3; maybe TRBD1 (5 bases). This clonotype was sampled from a boy aged 2 to 10 in good health and CMV-seronegative. The CDR3 region is CAWSTGSGNTIYF. In DNA form, the CDR3 reads TGTGCCTGGAGTACAGGCTCTGGAAACACCATATATTTT.